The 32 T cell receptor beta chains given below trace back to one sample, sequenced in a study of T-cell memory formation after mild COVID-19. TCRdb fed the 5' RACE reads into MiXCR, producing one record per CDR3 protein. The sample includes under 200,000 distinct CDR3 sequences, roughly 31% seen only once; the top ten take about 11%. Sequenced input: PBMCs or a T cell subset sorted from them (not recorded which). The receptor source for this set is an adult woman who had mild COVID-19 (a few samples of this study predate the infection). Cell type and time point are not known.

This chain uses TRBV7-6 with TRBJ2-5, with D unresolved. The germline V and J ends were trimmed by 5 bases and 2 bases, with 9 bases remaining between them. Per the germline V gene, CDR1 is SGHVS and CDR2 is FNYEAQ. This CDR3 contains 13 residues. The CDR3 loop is CASSHNPQETQYF. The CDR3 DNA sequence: TGTGCCAGCAGCCACAACCCTCAAGAGACCCAGTACTTC.

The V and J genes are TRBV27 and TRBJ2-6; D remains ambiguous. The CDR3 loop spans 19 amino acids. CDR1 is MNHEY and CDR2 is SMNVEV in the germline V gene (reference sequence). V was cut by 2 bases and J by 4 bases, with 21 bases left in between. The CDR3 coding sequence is TGTGCCAGCAGTTTAAATACGGGTGGTCTTGGGCCCGGGGCCAACGTCCTGACTTTC. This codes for CASSLNTGGLGPGANVLTF.

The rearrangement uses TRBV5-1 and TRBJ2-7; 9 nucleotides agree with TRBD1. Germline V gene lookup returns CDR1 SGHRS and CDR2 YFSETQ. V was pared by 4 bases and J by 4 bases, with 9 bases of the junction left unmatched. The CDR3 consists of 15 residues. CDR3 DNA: TGCGCCAGCAGCCACACAGGGGGCACCGTTTACGAGCAGTACTTC. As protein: CASSHTGGTVYEQYF.

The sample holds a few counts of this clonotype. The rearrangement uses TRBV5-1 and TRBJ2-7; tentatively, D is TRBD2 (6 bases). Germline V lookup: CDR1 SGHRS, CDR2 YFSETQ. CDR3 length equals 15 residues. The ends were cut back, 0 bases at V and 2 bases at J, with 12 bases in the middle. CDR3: CASSLGEAGAYEQYF. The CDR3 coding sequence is TGCGCCAGCAGCTTGGGGGAGGCCGGGGCCTACGAGCAGTACTTC.

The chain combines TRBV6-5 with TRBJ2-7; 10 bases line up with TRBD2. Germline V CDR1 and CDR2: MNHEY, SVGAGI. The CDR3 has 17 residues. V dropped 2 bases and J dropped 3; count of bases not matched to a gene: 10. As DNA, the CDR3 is TGTGCCAGCAGTTACGTGGCTAGCGGGAGATCGCGCTACGAGCAGTACTTC. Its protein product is CASSYVASGRSRYEQYF.

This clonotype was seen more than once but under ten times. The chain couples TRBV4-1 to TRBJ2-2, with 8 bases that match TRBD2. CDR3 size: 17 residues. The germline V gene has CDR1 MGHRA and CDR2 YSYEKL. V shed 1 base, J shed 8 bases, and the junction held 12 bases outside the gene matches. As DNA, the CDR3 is TGCGCCAGCAGCCAAGGAGCCCTAGCGGGCGGAACAGGGGAGCTGTTTTTT. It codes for CASSQGALAGGTGELFF.

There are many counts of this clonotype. This CDR3 is CASSYSLSVRGKEQFF. The CDR3 bases are TGTGCCAGCAGTTACTCGCTTAGCGTCCGAGGGAAAGAGCAGTTCTTC. The chain carries TRBV6-2 or TRBV6-3 and TRBJ2-1; D is perhaps TRBD2 (5 bases). This CDR3 spans 16 amino acids. CDR1 and CDR2 (germline): MNHEY, SVGEGT. Trimming removed 0 bases from V and 10 bases from J, with 19 bases in between.

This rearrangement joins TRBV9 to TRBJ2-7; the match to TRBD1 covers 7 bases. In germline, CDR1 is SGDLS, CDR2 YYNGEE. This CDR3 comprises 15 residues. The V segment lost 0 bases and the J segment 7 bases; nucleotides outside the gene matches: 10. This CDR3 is CASSVVGEGANEQYF. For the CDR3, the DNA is TGTGCCAGCAGCGTAGTGGGTGAGGGGGCGAATGAGCAGTACTTC.

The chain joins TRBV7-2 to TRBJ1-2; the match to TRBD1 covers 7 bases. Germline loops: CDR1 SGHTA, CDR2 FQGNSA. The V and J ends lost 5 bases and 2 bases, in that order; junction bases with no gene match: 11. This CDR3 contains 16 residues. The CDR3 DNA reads TGTGCCAGCAGCAGCCAAGGGGGGGGACAGAACTATGGCTACACCTTC. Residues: CASSSQGGGQNYGYTF.

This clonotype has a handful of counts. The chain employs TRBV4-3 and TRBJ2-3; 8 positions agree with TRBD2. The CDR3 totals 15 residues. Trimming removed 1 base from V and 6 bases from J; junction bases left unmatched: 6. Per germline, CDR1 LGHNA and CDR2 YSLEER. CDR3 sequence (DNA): TGCGCCAGCAGCCAAGTCGGACTAGCAATTGATACGCAGTATTTT. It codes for CASSQVGLAIDTQYF.

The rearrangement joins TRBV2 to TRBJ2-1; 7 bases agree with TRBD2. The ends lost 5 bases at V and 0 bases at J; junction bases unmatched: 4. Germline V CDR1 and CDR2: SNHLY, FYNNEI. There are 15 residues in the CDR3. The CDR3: CASSKLASSYNEQFF. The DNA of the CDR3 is TGTGCCAGCAGTAAACTAGCGAGCTCCTACAATGAGCAGTTCTTC.

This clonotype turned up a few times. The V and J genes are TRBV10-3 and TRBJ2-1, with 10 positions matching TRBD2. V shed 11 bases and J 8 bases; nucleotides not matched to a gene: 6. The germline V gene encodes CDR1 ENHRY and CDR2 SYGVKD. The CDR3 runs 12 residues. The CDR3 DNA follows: TGTGCCTCCGAGGGACTAGCGTATGAGCAGTTCTTC. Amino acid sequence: CASEGLAYEQFF.

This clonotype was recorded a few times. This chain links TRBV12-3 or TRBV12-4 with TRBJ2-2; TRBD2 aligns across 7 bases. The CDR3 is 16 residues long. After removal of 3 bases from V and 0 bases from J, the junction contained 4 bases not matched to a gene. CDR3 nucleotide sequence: TGTGCCAGCAGTTTTCCGGGACTATCGAACACCGGGGAGCTGTTTTTT. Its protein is CASSFPGLSNTGELFF.

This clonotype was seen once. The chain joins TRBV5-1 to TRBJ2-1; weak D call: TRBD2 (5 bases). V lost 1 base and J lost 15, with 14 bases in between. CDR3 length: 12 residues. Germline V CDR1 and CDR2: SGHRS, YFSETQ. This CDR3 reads CASSLYGEVTFF. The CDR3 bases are TGCGCCAGCAGCTTGTACGGGGAAGTTACGTTCTTC.

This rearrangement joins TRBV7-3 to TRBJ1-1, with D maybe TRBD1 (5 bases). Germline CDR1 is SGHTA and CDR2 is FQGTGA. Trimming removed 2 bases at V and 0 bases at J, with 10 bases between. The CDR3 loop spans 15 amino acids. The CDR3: CASSLVGGMNTEAFF. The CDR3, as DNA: TGTGCCAGCAGCTTAGTCGGGGGTATGAACACTGAAGCTTTCTTT.

The CDR3 loop reads CATSASGTDTQYF. CDR3 sequence (DNA): TGTGCCACCAGTGCCTCAGGCACAGATACGCAGTATTTT. This sequence joins TRBV24-1 and TRBJ2-3; no definite D call. The V end was cut by 5 bases, the J end by 1 base, with 6 bases between. CDR3 length: 13 amino acids. Germline V gives CDR1 KGHDR, CDR2 SFDVKD.

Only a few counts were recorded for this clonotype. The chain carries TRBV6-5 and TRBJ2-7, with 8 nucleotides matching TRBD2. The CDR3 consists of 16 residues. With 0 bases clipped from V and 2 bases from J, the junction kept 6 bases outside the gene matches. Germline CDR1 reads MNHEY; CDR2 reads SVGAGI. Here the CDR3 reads CASSYSELAEAYEQYF. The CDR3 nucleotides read TGTGCCAGCAGTTACTCGGAACTAGCGGAAGCCTACGAGCAGTACTTC.

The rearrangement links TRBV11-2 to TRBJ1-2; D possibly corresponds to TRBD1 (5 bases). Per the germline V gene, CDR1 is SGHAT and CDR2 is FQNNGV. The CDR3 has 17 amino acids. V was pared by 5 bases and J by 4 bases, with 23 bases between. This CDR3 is CASSAGVDPGGFYGYTF. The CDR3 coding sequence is TGTGCCAGCAGCGCGGGGGTAGACCCTGGCGGATTCTATGGCTACACCTTC.

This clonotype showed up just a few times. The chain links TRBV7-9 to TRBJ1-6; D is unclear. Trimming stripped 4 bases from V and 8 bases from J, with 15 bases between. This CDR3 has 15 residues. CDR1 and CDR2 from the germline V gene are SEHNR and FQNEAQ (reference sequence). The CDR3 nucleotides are TGTGCCAGCAGCTCGCGGATCGGAACCGATTCACCCCTCCACTTT. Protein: CASSSRIGTDSPLHF.

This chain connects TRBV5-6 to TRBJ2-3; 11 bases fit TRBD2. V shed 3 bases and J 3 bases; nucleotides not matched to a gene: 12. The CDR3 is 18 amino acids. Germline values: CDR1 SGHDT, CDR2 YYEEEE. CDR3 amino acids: CASSSLQPGLAVTDTQYF. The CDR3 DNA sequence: TGTGCCAGCAGCTCGCTCCAGCCGGGACTAGCGGTGACAGATACGCAGTATTTT.

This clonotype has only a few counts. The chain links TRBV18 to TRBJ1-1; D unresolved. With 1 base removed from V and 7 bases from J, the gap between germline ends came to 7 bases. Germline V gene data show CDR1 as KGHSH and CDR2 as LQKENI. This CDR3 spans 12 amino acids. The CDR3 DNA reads TGTGCCAGCTCACCACATCAACGTGAAGCTTTCTTT. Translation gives CASSPHQREAFF.

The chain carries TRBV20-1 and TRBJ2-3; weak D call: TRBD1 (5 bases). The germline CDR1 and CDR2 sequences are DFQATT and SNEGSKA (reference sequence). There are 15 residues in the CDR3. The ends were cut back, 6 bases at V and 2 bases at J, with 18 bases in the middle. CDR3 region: CSAYRRDRSTDTQYF. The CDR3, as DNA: TGCAGTGCCTACCGCAGGGATAGGTCCACAGATACGCAGTATTTT.

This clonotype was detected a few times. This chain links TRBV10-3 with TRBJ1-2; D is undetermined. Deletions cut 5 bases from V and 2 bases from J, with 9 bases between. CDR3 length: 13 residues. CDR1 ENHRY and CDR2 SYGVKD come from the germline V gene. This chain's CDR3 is CAISTDNNYGYTF. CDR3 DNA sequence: TGTGCCATCAGTACTGACAACAACTATGGCTACACCTTC.

CDR3 in DNA: TGCGCCAGCAGACCCGGACCGTCGAGCTCTGGAAACACCATATATTTT. The encoded protein is CASRPGPSSSGNTIYF. V gene TRBV5-1 combines with J gene TRBJ1-3; no clear D gene. V lost 5 bases and J lost 0, with 15 bases in between. There are 16 residues in the CDR3. The germline CDR1 and CDR2 sequences are SGHRS and YFSETQ.

The CDR3 DNA reads TGCAGTGCTACGTTACTAGCGGGAAACACAGATACGCAGTATTTT. This translates into CSATLLAGNTDTQYF. This chain joins TRBV20-1 and TRBJ2-3; 10 bases fit TRBD2. The V gene end was trimmed by 4 bases and the J gene end by 2 bases; junction bases not matched to a gene: 6. This CDR3 is 15 amino acids long. The germline V gene encodes CDR1 DFQATT and CDR2 SNEGSKA (reference sequence).

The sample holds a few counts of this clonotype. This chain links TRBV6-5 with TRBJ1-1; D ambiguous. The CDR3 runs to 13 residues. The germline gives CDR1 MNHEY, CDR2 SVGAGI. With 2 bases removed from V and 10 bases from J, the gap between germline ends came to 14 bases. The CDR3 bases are TGTGCCAGCAGTTACGAGGGCAGGCGACCAGCTTTCTTT. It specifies CASSYEGRRPAFF.

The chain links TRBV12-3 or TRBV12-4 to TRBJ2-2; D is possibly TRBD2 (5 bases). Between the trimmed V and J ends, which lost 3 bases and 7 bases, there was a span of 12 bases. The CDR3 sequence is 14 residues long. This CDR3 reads CASSLSGRYGELFF. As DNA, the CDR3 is TGTGCCAGCAGTTTGAGTGGGAGATACGGGGAGCTGTTTTTT.

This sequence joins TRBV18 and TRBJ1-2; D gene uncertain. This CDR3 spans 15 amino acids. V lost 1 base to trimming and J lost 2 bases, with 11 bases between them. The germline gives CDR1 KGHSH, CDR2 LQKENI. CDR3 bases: TGTGCCAGCTCACCACTTATTAAGGAGAACTATGGCTACACCTTC. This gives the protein CASSPLIKENYGYTF.

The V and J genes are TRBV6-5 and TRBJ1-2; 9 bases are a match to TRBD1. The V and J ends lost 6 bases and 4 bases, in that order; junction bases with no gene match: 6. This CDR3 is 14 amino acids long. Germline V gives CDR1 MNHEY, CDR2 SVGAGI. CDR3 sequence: CASSYDRGSYGYTF. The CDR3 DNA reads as TGTGCCAGCAGCTATGACAGGGGGTCCTATGGCTACACCTTC.

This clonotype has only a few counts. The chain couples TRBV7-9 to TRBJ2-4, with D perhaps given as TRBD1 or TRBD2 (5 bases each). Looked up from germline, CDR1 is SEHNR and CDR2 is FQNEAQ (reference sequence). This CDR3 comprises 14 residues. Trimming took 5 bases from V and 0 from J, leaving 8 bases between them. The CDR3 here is CASSRGTAKNIQYF. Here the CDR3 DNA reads TGTGCCAGCAGCCGAGGGACAGCCAAAAACATTCAGTACTTC.

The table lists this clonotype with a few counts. The CDR3 region is CASSDSYTDTQYF. The CDR3 bases are TGCGCCAGCAGTGACTCCTACACAGATACGCAGTATTTT. This chain connects TRBV10-2 to TRBJ2-3; D unclear. The CDR3 extends over 13 amino acids. The ends were cut back, 3 bases at V and 2 bases at J, with 6 bases in the middle. CDR1 and CDR2 from the germline V gene are WSHSY and SAAADI.

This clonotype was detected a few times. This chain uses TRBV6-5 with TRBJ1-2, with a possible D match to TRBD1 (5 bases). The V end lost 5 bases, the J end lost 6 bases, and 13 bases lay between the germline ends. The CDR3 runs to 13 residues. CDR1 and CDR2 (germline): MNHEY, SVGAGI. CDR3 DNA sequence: TGTGCCAGCAGTCACCGGCAGGGTAATGGCTACACCTTC. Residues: CASSHRQGNGYTF.